These T cell receptor beta chains were read from a single sample in a study of OX40 agonist ivuxolimab in advanced cancers. TCRdb's table, derived via immunoSEQ multiplex PCR, lists solely in-frame clones and lacks some. The sample yields approximately 110,000 clones, 85% to 95% seen once. The sample was CD4+ or CD8+ T cells sorted from blood, taken in a trial of the OX40 agonist ivuxolimab. The receptors come from an adult with an advanced solid tumor such as melanoma, head and neck, liver or kidney cancer. The conserved cysteine and the conserved F or W are not part of the CDR3 here.

j_call,v_call,cdr3_aa
TRBJ2-3,TRBV7-6,ASSTQGPSTDTQY
TRBJ2-1,TRBV28,ASSHSGLGIHEQF
TRBJ1-5,TRBV21-1,ASSTRQGPPDYSNQPQH
TRBJ2-7,TRBV29-1,SVATRQAGSYEQY
TRBJ1-1,TRBV4-2,ASSQPGPQNTEAF
TRBJ2-5,TRBV19,ASSTRLAGQETQY
TRBJ1-1,TRBV9,ASSVAVNTEAF
TRBJ1-2,TRBV19,ASRGQNYGYT
TRBJ2-7,TRBV28,ASIDGGDAIYEQY
TRBJ2-1,TRBV7-7,ASSLGLAGNNEQF
TRBJ1-1,TRBV10-1,ASSEGLGAEAF
TRBJ2-7,TRBV21-1,ASSMGGIAGTSYEQY
TRBJ2-1,TRBV27,ASRSLVRGAYNEQF
TRBJ2-1,TRBV10-3,AISEITGNEQF
TRBJ1-5,TRBV18,ASSPGTADNQPQH
TRBJ1-5,TRBV5-3,ARTTSNQPQH
TRBJ1-2,TRBV19,ASSIGAGYT
TRBJ1-2,TRBV18,ASSPRDREVYGYT
TRBJ1-1,TRBV19,ASSINGAANTEAF